These T cell receptor beta chains were read from a single sample in a study of blood T cell repertoires in COVID-19. Profiling relied on immunoSEQ multiplex PCR, and the TCRdb table lists in-frame clones only, not all of them. Of approximately 360,000 clones in the sample, about 90% were seen once. The sequencing input was peripheral blood. The origin of the receptors is a man aged 40-55 years with acute or convalescent COVID-19. The CDR3 runs from the conserved cysteine through the conserved F or W. The order of the fields is J gene, D gene, clone size, V gene, CDR3 protein, CDR3 DNA. The D gene is left open where the match is weak. Clone size is shown for a subset of rows, as once, few, many or a class of expanded clone.

J: TRBJ2-1
D: TRBD2
size: -
V: TRBV27
CDR3: CASSFGREVPNEQFF
DNA: TGTGCCAGCAGTTTTGGCCGGGAGGTTCCCAATGAGCAGTTCTTC

J: TRBJ1-5
D: TRBD1
size: -
V: TRBV9
CDR3: CASSVGAGGGNQPQHF
DNA: TGTGCCAGCAGCGTAGGAGCAGGGGGCGGCAATCAGCCCCAGCATTTT

J: TRBJ1-6
D: -
size: -
V: TRBV7-9
CDR3: CASSLVGSPLHF
DNA: TGTGCCAGCAGCTTGGTCGGTTCACCCCTCCACTTT

J: TRBJ2-2
D: -
size: -
V: TRBV19
CDR3: CASSSGGYTGELFF
DNA: TGTGCCAGTAGCTCCGGGGGTTACACCGGGGAGCTGTTTTTT

J: TRBJ1-2
D: TRBD1
size: -
V: TRBV5-1
CDR3: CASIPNPDRASLYGYTF
DNA: TGCGCCAGCATACCTAACCCGGACAGGGCGTCACTCTATGGCTACACCTTC

J: TRBJ1-2
D: -
size: -
V: TRBV5-1
CDR3: CASSPEGGPNYGYTF
DNA: TGCGCCAGCAGCCCCGAGGGGGGGCCGAACTATGGCTACACCTTC

J: TRBJ1-1
D: -
size: once
V: TRBV30
CDR3: CAWTLGTEAFF
DNA: TGTGCCTGGACCCTAGGGACAGAAGCTTTCTTT

J: TRBJ1-2
D: TRBD1
size: -
V: TRBV2
CDR3: CASGPGQGNGYTF
DNA: TGTGCCAGCGGACCGGGACAGGGTAACGGCTACACCTTC

J: TRBJ2-5
D: -
size: -
V: TRBV11-2
CDR3: CASTLQGTSLETQYF
DNA: TGTGCCAGCACCCTACAGGGTACGTCTCTGGAGACCCAGTACTTC

J: TRBJ1-5
D: TRBD1
size: -
V: TRBV6-6
CDR3: CASSVDRGNQPQHF
DNA: TGTGCCAGCAGCGTCGACAGGGGCAATCAGCCCCAGCATTTT

J: TRBJ1-5
D: -
size: -
V: TRBV29-1
CDR3: CSVGEGLGQPQHF
DNA: TGCAGCGTTGGGGAGGGGTTGGGTCAGCCCCAGCATTTT

J: TRBJ1-1
D: -
size: once
V: TRBV7-2
CDR3: CASSLGTYTKRTEAFF
DNA: TGTGCCAGCAGCCTCGGAACCTACACCAAGCGGACTGAAGCTTTCTTT

J: TRBJ1-1
D: -
size: -
V: TRBV7-8
CDR3: CASSGGSRGTEAFF
DNA: TGTGCCAGCAGCGGAGGGAGCCGGGGGACTGAAGCTTTCTTT

J: TRBJ2-1
D: -
size: -
V: TRBV11-3
CDR3: CASSFTGDPYNEQFF
DNA: TGTGCCAGCAGCTTCACAGGTGATCCCTACAATGAGCAGTTCTTC

J: TRBJ1-2
D: -
size: -
V: TRBV9
CDR3: CASSLASPGADYGYTF
DNA: TGTGCCAGCAGCCTCGCGTCCCCAGGGGCCGACTATGGCTACACCTTC

J: TRBJ2-2
D: TRBD2
size: -
V: TRBV5-1
CDR3: CASSLDGTSGTGELFF
DNA: TGCGCCAGCAGCTTGGACGGGACTAGCGGCACCGGGGAGCTGTTTTTT

J: TRBJ1-1
D: -
size: -
V: TRBV18
CDR3: CASSPRSTGNTEAFF
DNA: TGTGCCAGCTCACCAAGGTCTACAGGGAACACTGAAGCTTTCTTT

J: TRBJ2-7
D: TRBD1
size: once
V: TRBV7-9
CDR3: CASSLVQKLPGQGREQYF
DNA: TGTGCCAGCAGCTTAGTACAAAAGCTGCCGGGACAGGGGCGCGAGCAGTACTTC

J: TRBJ2-3
D: -
size: -
V: TRBV5-8
CDR3: CASSPRAGDTQYF
DNA: TGTGCCAGCAGCCCAAGAGCGGGAGATACGCAGTATTTT

J: TRBJ1-1
D: TRBD1
size: -
V: TRBV3-1/TRBV3-2
CDR3: CASSHQRDRAPEAFF
DNA: TGTGCCAGCAGCCACCAGAGGGACAGGGCTCCGGAAGCTTTCTTT

J: TRBJ2-2
D: TRBD1
size: -
V: TRBV5-5
CDR3: CASSVPRTGGNTGELFF
DNA: TGTGCCAGCAGCGTGCCCAGGACAGGGGGGAACACCGGGGAGCTGTTTTTT

J: TRBJ1-1
D: -
size: -
V: TRBV7-2
CDR3: CASSRVRSTEAFF
DNA: TGTGCCAGCAGCCGGGTGCGGAGCACTGAAGCTTTCTTT

J: TRBJ2-1
D: TRBD2
size: -
V: TRBV4-2
CDR3: CASSRSPAAGGWNEQFF
DNA: TGTGCCAGCAGCCGGAGCCCGGCAGCGGGGGGTTGGAATGAGCAGTTCTTC

J: TRBJ1-6
D: -
size: -
V: TRBV6-5
CDR3: CASSLGSDSPLHF
DNA: TGTGCCAGCAGTCTGGGTAGCGATTCACCCCTCCACTTT

J: TRBJ1-1
D: TRBD1
size: -
V: TRBV28
CDR3: CASSLWTGRGTEAFF
DNA: TGTGCCAGCAGTTTATGGACAGGGAGAGGCACTGAAGCTTTCTTT

J: TRBJ1-6
D: TRBD1
size: -
V: TRBV10-3
CDR3: CAISEGTGVGSPLHF
DNA: TGTGCCATCAGTGAGGGGACAGGGGTTGGTTCACCCCTCCACTTT